These T cell receptor beta chains were read from a single sample in a study of cytomegalovirus exposure and HLA in healthy donors. TCRdb keeps only in-frame clones here, not all; method: immunoSEQ multiplex PCR. The sample has under 150,000 clones; around 10% are singletons. Source material: PBMCs. The receptors come from a man aged 25 to 40 in good health and CMV-seronegative. The CDR3 runs from the conserved cysteine through the conserved F or W. D genes are given only for firm matches. The size entry is marked missing in some rows and otherwise reads once, few, many or a size class.

>TRBJ2-4|.|TRBV1|.
TGCACCAGCAGCCAAGATCCTCCCTTGTGGGGGGGGGACATTCAGTACTTC
CTSSQDPPLWGGDIQYF
>TRBJ2-7|.|TRBV7-9|TRBD1
TGTGCCAGTGGGAATAGGGACAGGGGGACCTACGAGCAGTACTTC
CASGNRDRGTYEQYF
>TRBJ1-1|.|TRBV5-5|.
TGTGCCAGCAGCTTTTCAGTGGGCCCCGTGAACACTGAAGCTTTCTTT
CASSFSVGPVNTEAFF
>TRBJ2-1|.|TRBV30|TRBD1
TGTGCCTGGAGCAGGGGGTCGAGCTCCTACAATGAGCAGTTCTTC
CAWSRGSSSYNEQFF
>TRBJ2-3|.|TRBV27|TRBD2
TGTGCCAGCAGTTCGGAGCGGGGCTGGGATACGCAGTATTTT
CASSSERGWDTQYF
>TRBJ1-1|.|TRBV5-4|.
TGTGCCAGCAGCTCCGCGGGACCTATGAACACTGAAGCTTTCTTT
CASSSAGPMNTEAFF
>TRBJ1-6|.|TRBV9|TRBD1
TGTGCCAGCAGCGTAGATGGGCAGGGGGCTTCACCCCTCCACTTT
CASSVDGQGASPLHF
>TRBJ2-7|.|TRBV2|TRBD2
TGTGCCAGCATTCTGTCCGTAGCGGGAGGATACGAGCAGTACTTC
CASILSVAGGYEQYF
>TRBJ2-7|.|TRBV6-6|TRBD1
TGTGCCAGCAGTCAAGGACAGGGCGCCTACGAGCAGTACTTC
CASSQGQGAYEQYF
>TRBJ2-1|once|TRBV29-1|TRBD1
TGCAGCGGGGGACAGGGCTCCTACAATGAGCAGTTCTTC
CSGGQGSYNEQFF
>TRBJ2-5|few|TRBV29-1|.
TGCAGCGTTGAGCGGAACCAAGAGACCCAGTACTTC
CSVERNQETQYF
>TRBJ2-3|.|TRBV5-1|TRBD1
TGCGCCAGCAGCACGGGACAGGTCCCCTATACGCAGTATTTT
CASSTGQVPYTQYF
>TRBJ2-3|.|TRBV11-2|TRBD2
TGTGCCAGCAGCGTCGGGTCTAGCGGGGGGGGGACTAGCACAGATACGCAGTATTTT
CASSVGSSGGGTSTDTQYF
>TRBJ2-5|.|TRBV5-4|TRBD1
TGTGCCAGCAGCAGGACAGGGGAAGAGACCCAGTACTTC
CASSRTGEETQYF
>TRBJ2-7|.|TRBV18|TRBD1
TGTGCCAGCTCACCGTCAGGACAGGGCTACGAGCAGTACTTC
CASSPSGQGYEQYF
>TRBJ1-2|.|TRBV29-1|.
TGCAGCGTTGAAGAGGGCCCACAGGGCGGCTATGGCTACACCTTC
CSVEEGPQGGYGYTF
>TRBJ1-1|.|TRBV23-1|.
TGCGCCAGCAGTCAGCCCCCAACAACGAACACTGAAGCTTTCTTT
CASSQPPTTNTEAFF
>TRBJ1-3|.|TRBV5-8|.
TGTGCCAGCAGCTCGCAGGCATTGGCCGGCCACTCTGGAAACACCATATATTTT
CASSSQALAGHSGNTIYF
>TRBJ2-5|few|TRBV5-6|TRBD1
TGTGCCAGCAGCTTGGCCCGACAGGGGGCAGGGGAGACCCAGTACTTC
CASSLARQGAGETQYF
>TRBJ1-1|.|TRBV12-5|TRBD1
TGTGCTAGTGGTTTGGCTAAGACAGGGCTAGGCACTGAAGCTTTCTTT
CASGLAKTGLGTEAFF
>TRBJ2-1|.|TRBV16|TRBD2
TGTGCCAGCAGTCCCGGGACTAGAGCGTACAATGAGCAGTTCTTC
CASSPGTRAYNEQFF
>TRBJ2-7|.|TRBV6-5|TRBD2
TGTGCCAGCAGTCCGCTAGCGGGGAGGCGCTACGAGCAGTACTTC
CASSPLAGRRYEQYF
>TRBJ1-5|.|TRBV7-9|TRBD1
TGTGCAAGCAGCGCGGGACAGGGGAGCAATCAGCCCCAGCATTTT
CASSAGQGSNQPQHF
>TRBJ2-2|.|TRBV5-8|TRBD1
TGTGCCAGCAGCCCCCGGGACAGGGGATCCGGGGAGCTGTTTTTT
CASSPRDRGSGELFF
>TRBJ2-1|few|TRBV7-2|TRBD2
TGTGCCAGCAGCTTAGTGGGCGGGAGGAATGAGCAGTTCTTC
CASSLVGGRNEQFF
>TRBJ2-3|.|TRBV18|TRBD2
TGTGCCAGCTCATTAGCGGGGGGGCTCGATACGCAGTATTTT
CASSLAGGLDTQYF
>TRBJ2-7|few|TRBV7-2|.
TGTGCCAGCAGCTTAGGGAGATACGAGCAGTACTTC
CASSLGRYEQYF
>TRBJ1-1|.|TRBV5-6|.
TGTGCCAGCAGCTCCGGACAGACTGGGACTGAAGCTTTCTTT
CASSSGQTGTEAFF
>TRBJ1-3|few|TRBV9|.
TGTGCCAGCAGCCACCGAGACTCTGGAAACACCATATATTTT
CASSHRDSGNTIYF
>TRBJ2-1|.|TRBV19|TRBD2
TGTGCCACCAAGGGAGCGGGAGTGTGGAATGAGCAGTTCTTC
CATKGAGVWNEQFF
>TRBJ2-7|.|TRBV7-9|TRBD1
TGTGCCAGCACCCTACGGACAGGGGAAGGCGAGCAGTACTTC
CASTLRTGEGEQYF
>TRBJ1-2|few|TRBV30|TRBD1
TGTGCCTGGAGTGTAAAGGGGGCGGGTGGCTACACCTTC
CAWSVKGAGGYTF
>TRBJ2-3|.|TRBV6-1|.
TGTGCCAGCAGTGAGAGCAGGGCTAGAGGTTGGATAGATACGCAGTATTTT
CASSESRARGWIDTQYF
>TRBJ2-2|few|TRBV27|.
TGTGCCAGCAGTCACATAGGGGGCACCGGGGAGCTGTTTTTT
CASSHIGGTGELFF
>TRBJ2-7|.|TRBV5-6|TRBD1
TGTGCCAGCAGCTTCGGGACAGCCTACGAGCAGTACTTC
CASSFGTAYEQYF
>TRBJ2-3|few|TRBV6-5|TRBD1
TGTGCCAGCAGTCAGGGACAGGGGCGCACAGATACGCAGTATTTT
CASSQGQGRTDTQYF
>TRBJ2-7|.|TRBV29-1|.
TGCAGCGTTGGGGGGCCCCCCTACGAGCAGTACTTC
CSVGGPPYEQYF
>TRBJ1-1|.|TRBV19|.
TGTGCCAGTAAAAGGGGCGGTAACACTGAAGCTTTCTTT
CASKRGGNTEAFF
>TRBJ1-1|.|TRBV19|.
TGTGCCAGTAGTATATCCACAGTGATGAACACTGAAGCTTTCTTT
CASSISTVMNTEAFF
>TRBJ2-3|.|TRBV4-2|.
TGTGCCAGCAGCCAAGTAAAGGGAGAAACGCAGTATTTT
CASSQVKGETQYF
>TRBJ2-7|few|TRBV5-6|TRBD1
TGTGCCAGCAGACCGCCGGGGGACAGGCCCTCCTACGAGCAGTACTTC
CASRPPGDRPSYEQYF
>TRBJ2-3|.|TRBV18|TRBD2
TGTGCCAGCTTAAGCGGGACTAGCAGCACAGATACGCAGTATTTT
CASLSGTSSTDTQYF
>TRBJ1-3|few|TRBV6-1|TRBD1
TGTGCCAGCAGTCGGGAGGGGGCCGGGAGGTCCATATATTTT
CASSREGAGRSIYF
>TRBJ1-2|few|TRBV5-1|.
TGCGCCAGCAGCTTGGCGGGGGTGGAGGGCTACACCTTC
CASSLAGVEGYTF
>TRBJ2-5|few|TRBV29-1|TRBD1
TGCAGCGTAGCCGACAGGGGGATTGAGACCCAGTACTTC
CSVADRGIETQYF
>TRBJ2-5|.|TRBV30|.
TGTGCCTGGAGCTATCGGCAGGGTGAAGGGGAGACCCAGTACTTC
CAWSYRQGEGETQYF
>TRBJ2-3|.|TRBV9|.
TGTGCCAGCAGCGCCAAAAGACTTATCCCAGATACGCAGTATTTT
CASSAKRLIPDTQYF
>TRBJ2-3|.|TRBV21-1|.
TGTGCCAGCAGCAAAGTCAGGGGGAAGGGAACAGATACGCAGTATTTT
CASSKVRGKGTDTQYF
>TRBJ2-2|few|TRBV9|.
TGTGCCAGCAGCCCCTCGTGGAGCCGACCGGGTTACACCGGGGAGCTGTTTTTT
CASSPSWSRPGYTGELFF
>TRBJ1-2|.|TRBV4-2|.
TGTGCCAGCAGCCAAGACTCAGGGACACCTAACTATGGCTACACCTTC
CASSQDSGTPNYGYTF
>TRBJ2-3|.|TRBV29-1|.
TGCAGCGTTGACCAGGGAAGCACAGATACGCAGTATTTT
CSVDQGSTDTQYF
>TRBJ1-6|few|TRBV5-1|TRBD1
TGCGCCAGCAGCTTGAACAGGGGACGCAATTCACCCCTCCACTTT
CASSLNRGRNSPLHF